The rows below give T cell receptor beta chains drawn from one sample of a study of blood T cell repertoires in COVID-19. Method: immunoSEQ multiplex PCR; TCRdb's copy keeps in-frame clones and lacks some. The profile shows under 350,000 clones, just under 90% of them singletons. The sample comprised PBMCs or T cells enriched from blood (not recorded which). The receptor set was obtained from a woman aged 55 to 70 who had recovered from COVID-19. Both conserved end residues are part of each CDR3. D genes are given only for firm matches. Clone size is not always given. Where it is, it says once, few, many or a class for expanded clones.

v_gene	j_gene	d_gene	abundance	CDR3nt	CDR3aa
TRBV28	TRBJ1-4	NA	NA	TGTGCCAGCAGTTTAGGAGGGAGGGACGAAAAACTGTTTTTT	CASSLGGRDEKLFF
TRBV3-1/TRBV3-2	TRBJ1-4	NA	once	TGTGCCAGCAGCCGAGCGAATGAAAAACTGTTTTTT	CASSRANEKLFF
TRBV28	TRBJ1-5	NA	NA	TGTGCCAGCAGACAGGGAGACGCCGTTGGATCGCCCCAGCATTTT	CASRQGDAVGSPQHF
TRBV28	TRBJ1-1	NA	NA	TGTGCCAGCAGTTTCGAGGGAGACACTGAAGCTTTCTTT	CASSFEGDTEAFF
TRBV11-3	TRBJ1-1	NA	NA	TGTGCCAGCAGTCAAGCGGGGGGGTGGAGAGCTTTCTTT	CASSQAGGWRAFF
TRBV6-1	TRBJ1-6	NA	few	TGTGCCAGCAGTGAACAGAATAATTCACCCCTCCACTTT	CASSEQNNSPLHF
TRBV18	TRBJ1-5	NA	NA	TGTGCCAGCTCACCCACCTATTCCGGGGAAGCGAGCAATCAGCCCCAGCATTTT	CASSPTYSGEASNQPQHF
TRBV15	TRBJ1-4	NA	NA	TGTGCCACCAGCAGAGATCGGACACCTTATGAAAAACTGTTTTTT	CATSRDRTPYEKLFF
TRBV10-3	TRBJ2-1	TRBD2	NA	TGTGCCATCAGTGAGGGCGGGAGAGGCAATGAGCAGTTCTTC	CAISEGGRGNEQFF
TRBV19	TRBJ1-2	TRBD1	NA	TGTGCCAGTAGTTTCGACAGGGCCCTTAACTATGGCTACACCTTC	CASSFDRALNYGYTF
TRBV5-1	TRBJ2-7	NA	NA	TGCGCCAGCAGCCTGACAGTCCCAGGAGAGCAGTACTTC	CASSLTVPGEQYF
TRBV6-5	TRBJ1-2	TRBD1	NA	TGTGCCAGCAGCAGACAGGGGGCCGTGGGCTACACCTTC	CASSRQGAVGYTF
TRBV6-2/TRBV6-3	TRBJ1-6	NA	NA	TGTGCCAGCAGTTACAGGGAGAGCTCCTATAATTCACCCCTCCACTTT	CASSYRESSYNSPLHF
TRBV5-1	TRBJ2-3	NA	NA	TGCGCCAGCAAGTCCCTTGGAGGGAACACAGATACGCAGTATTTT	CASKSLGGNTDTQYF
TRBV7-9	TRBJ1-5	NA	once	TGTGCCAGCAGCCCGCAGACAGATCAGCCCCAGCATTTT	CASSPQTDQPQHF
TRBV30	TRBJ2-1	TRBD2	NA	TGTGCCTGGCGAGAGCGGGGGAGCAATGAGCAGTTCTTC	CAWRERGSNEQFF
TRBV14	TRBJ2-7	NA	NA	TGTGCCAGCAGCCAAGATAGGAGGTACGAGCAGTACTTC	CASSQDRRYEQYF
TRBV13	TRBJ1-2	NA	NA	TGTGCCAGCAGCTTAGGGGAGTCGGAAGCCTGGACGGGGGGCTACACCTTC	CASSLGESEAWTGGYTF
TRBV9	TRBJ2-7	TRBD2	NA	TGTGCCAGCAGCATCGGACTAGCGGGAGTCTACGAGCAGTACTTC	CASSIGLAGVYEQYF
TRBV2	TRBJ1-1	NA	NA	TGTGCCACCCCGGACAGCCCGTCGGGGACTGAAGCTTTCTTT	CATPDSPSGTEAFF
TRBV6-5	TRBJ2-3	TRBD1	once	TGTGCCAGCGAAGGGACAGCAGATACGCAGTATTTT	CASEGTADTQYF
TRBV7-3	TRBJ2-7	TRBD2	NA	TGTGCCAGCAGCATGACTAGCGGGAGTGGTGAGCAGTACTTC	CASSMTSGSGEQYF
TRBV5-1	TRBJ2-5	TRBD1	NA	TGCGCCAGCAGAAGCGGACAGGGGGTGACCCAGTACTTC	CASRSGQGVTQYF
TRBV3-1/TRBV3-2	TRBJ2-7	NA	NA	TGTGCCAGCCAGGGACAAATACCTTACGAGCAGTACTTC	CASQGQIPYEQYF
TRBV5-1	TRBJ1-5	TRBD1	NA	TGCGCCAGCAGCTTGGGGGCAGGGGGCCTCAATCAGCCCCAGCATTTT	CASSLGAGGLNQPQHF
TRBV11-2	TRBJ1-3	NA	NA	TGTGCCAGCAGTCCCGGGGTGGGAAACACCATATATTTT	CASSPGVGNTIYF
TRBV28	TRBJ2-2	TRBD2	NA	TGTGCCAGCAGTTTACGCTTATCTAGCGGGGGAGACACCGGGGAGCTGTTTTTT	CASSLRLSSGGDTGELFF
TRBV20-1	TRBJ1-2	TRBD1	NA	TGCAGTGTCAACAGGGGAAATGGCTACACCTTC	CSVNRGNGYTF
TRBV3-1/TRBV3-2	TRBJ1-1	NA	NA	TGTGCCAGCAGCCAAGGTGTGGGGGGGTATACTGAAGCTTTCTTT	CASSQGVGGYTEAFF
TRBV9	TRBJ1-2	NA	once	TGTGCCAGCAGCGCCGCTGGGGGCGGTTATGGCTACACCTTC	CASSAAGGGYGYTF
TRBV7-8	TRBJ1-1	NA	once	TGTGCCAGCAGCGCCTTTACCGGGACAAGGAACACTGAAGCTTTCTTT	CASSAFTGTRNTEAFF
TRBV19	TRBJ1-1	NA	NA	TGTGCCAGTAGTCCCAGTTACCTAACACAGGGACCTGAAGCTTTCTTT	CASSPSYLTQGPEAFF
TRBV5-1	TRBJ1-1	NA	once	TGCGCCAGCACCCTGGACGGGGTAGGAAACACTGAAGCTTTCTTT	CASTLDGVGNTEAFF
TRBV12-3/TRBV12-4	TRBJ1-1	NA	once	TGTGCCAGCAGTTTGGCGAACACTGAAGCTTTCTTT	CASSLANTEAFF
TRBV6-4	TRBJ2-2	NA	few	TGTGCCAGCAGAGAAACCAGGGGCACCGGGGAGCTGTTTTTT	CASRETRGTGELFF
TRBV19	TRBJ2-3	TRBD1	NA	TGTGCCAGTAATTACCGGGACAGGGGTTCAGATACGCAGTATTTT	CASNYRDRGSDTQYF
TRBV19	TRBJ2-1	NA	NA	TGTGCCAGTAGTATAGCGAGCTCCTACAATGAGCAGTTCTTC	CASSIASSYNEQFF
TRBV4-2	TRBJ1-5	TRBD1	few	TGTGCCAGCAGCCTCGGGACAGGGGCCCTTAGCAATCAGCCCCAGCATTTT	CASSLGTGALSNQPQHF
TRBV11-2	TRBJ2-3	TRBD2	NA	TGTGCCAGCAGCTTAGCTAGCGGGGGCACAGATACGCAGTATTTT	CASSLASGGTDTQYF
TRBV7-3	TRBJ2-1	NA	NA	TGTGCCAGCAGCCCCCAGGGTGTCAGGGCGCTGAATGAGCAGTTCTTC	CASSPQGVRALNEQFF
TRBV5-1	TRBJ1-1	TRBD1	NA	TGCGCCAGCAGCTTCGCAGACAGGGTTACTGAAGCTTTCTTT	CASSFADRVTEAFF
TRBV6-5	TRBJ1-1	NA	NA	TGTGCCAGCAACCCAGGGCTCGGGGGAAACACTGAAGCTTTCTTT	CASNPGLGGNTEAFF
TRBV3-1/TRBV3-2	TRBJ2-1	TRBD2	few	TGTGCCAGCAGTGGACTAGCGGGAGCTTACAATGAGCAGTTCTTC	CASSGLAGAYNEQFF
TRBV6-5	TRBJ1-3	NA	NA	TGTGCCAGCAGTTACTCATTATCCTCTGGAAACACCATATATTTT	CASSYSLSSGNTIYF
TRBV7-9	TRBJ2-2	NA	NA	TGTGCCAGCAGCTTAGTCAGCAAGGGAGCCGGGGAGCTGTTTTTT	CASSLVSKGAGELFF
TRBV6-4	TRBJ2-1	NA	NA	TGTGCCAGCAGTGACTTAGGAGCTAGTACCCATGAGCAGTTCTTC	CASSDLGASTHEQFF
TRBV5-8	TRBJ2-1	TRBD1	NA	TGTGCCAGCAGACCCAGGGGGACATACAATGAGCAGTTCTTC	CASRPRGTYNEQFF
TRBV3-1/TRBV3-2	TRBJ1-1	NA	NA	TGTGCCAGCAGCCAAGAGGTCGGGCAGGGGTGGTTGTCTGAAGCTTTCTTT	CASSQEVGQGWLSEAFF
TRBV9	TRBJ2-1	NA	once	TGTGCCAGCAGCGTCTCCTCCGGTGAGCAGTTCTTC	CASSVSSGEQFF
TRBV6-5	TRBJ2-3	NA	once	TGTGCCAGCAAGGCCCTAGCTGTTTCCACAGATACGCAGTATTTT	CASKALAVSTDTQYF
TRBV3-1/TRBV3-2	TRBJ1-4	NA	NA	TGTGCCAGCAGCCAAGATCGGGGGGAAAAACTGTTTTTT	CASSQDRGEKLFF
TRBV29-1	TRBJ2-7	NA	NA	TGCAGCGTTGTAAGGGGCCACGAGCAGTACTTC	CSVVRGHEQYF
TRBV30	TRBJ1-3	NA	NA	TGTGCCTGGGGGGTCGGGGGGGCCTCAGGAAACACCATATATTTT	CAWGVGGASGNTIYF
TRBV2	TRBJ1-5	NA	NA	TGTGCCAGCAGTGAAGCGCGGGCAGCCTATAGCAATCAGCCCCAGCATTTT	CASSEARAAYSNQPQHF
TRBV7-3	TRBJ2-1	TRBD2	NA	TGTGCCAGCGGAGGATCTAGCGGGGGGCAATATGAGCAGTTCTTC	CASGGSSGGQYEQFF
TRBV5-4	TRBJ2-1	NA	NA	TGTGCCAGCAGTCCCGGACTGAACTCCTACAATGAGCAGTTCTTC	CASSPGLNSYNEQFF
TRBV2	TRBJ1-6	NA	once	TGTGCCAGCAGTGAAATCGCTGGGGGAGGGTCACCCCTCCACTTT	CASSEIAGGGSPLHF
TRBV7-9	TRBJ1-3	NA	once	TGTGCCAGCAGCCCCCGTCGGGACACCATATATTTT	CASSPRRDTIYF
TRBV7-9	TRBJ1-1	NA	NA	TGTGCCAGCAGCGCAGGAGCTACAGGGATGAACACTGAAGCTTTCTTT	CASSAGATGMNTEAFF